The 23 T cell receptor beta chains in this list originate from one sample, sequenced in a study of read filtering for tumor transcriptome and immune sequencing (dated by TCRdb to the early 2020s). Sequenced using an Illumina HiSeq 4000. TCR libraries were built from about 370 ng RNA with the Immunoverse kit, using molecular barcoded adaptors covering alpha/delta and beta/gamma chains. TCRdb passed the public sequencing reads through fastp at Q25 and MiXCR, retaining productive beta sequences. Each CDR3 protein appears once, grouped with its most common genes and DNA. In all, the sample holds about 130,000 distinct CDR3 sequences, and 13% of those were seen once. Clones ranked in the top ten supply 9.5% to 11% of the sample. The sequenced sample consisted of a population of CD138-negative cells sorted from bone marrow. The cell subset or site tag for this specimen amounts to: bone marrow mononuclear cells depleted of CD138+ plasma/myeloma cells by negative magnetic selection. The receptors stem from a donor aged 40 or older with multiple myeloma.

This clonotype was seen once. V is TRBV7-9 and J is TRBJ1-1; D gene unclear. Germline CDR1 reads SEHNR; CDR2 reads FQNEAQ (reference sequence). V dropped 7 bases and J dropped 1 base, with 10 bases sitting between them. This CDR3 has 13 amino acids. CDR3: CASTRTPNTEAFF. CDR3 coding DNA: TGTGCCAGCACTCGCACACCGAACACTGAAGCTTTCTTT. Together with reference TRBV7-9 and TRBJ1-1, the CDR3 gives the full variable domain: DTGVSQNPRHKITKRGQNVTFRCDPISEHNRLYWYRQTLGQGPEFLTYFQNEAQLEKSRLLSDRFSAERPKGSFSTLEIQRTEQGDSAMYLCASTRTPNTEAFFGQGTRLTVV.

The rearrangement links TRBV19 to TRBJ2-4; D not resolved. This CDR3 contains 11 residues. Germline values: CDR1 LNHDA, CDR2 SQIVND (reference sequence). V was shortened by 6 bases and J by 8 bases, with 8 bases between the two germline ends. CDR3 loop: CASSARYIQYF. The CDR3 nucleotides read TGTGCCAGTAGCGCCAGGTACATTCAGTACTTC. Variable domain in full (rest from reference TRBV19 and TRBJ2-4): DGGITQSPKYLFRKEGQNVTLSCEQNLNHDAMYWYRQDPGQGLRLIYYSQIVNDFQKGDIAEGYSVSREKKESFPLTVTSAQKNPTAFYLCASSARYIQYFGAGTRLSVL.

On this clonotype itself: This may stem from a read error, because a much larger clone lies one nucleotide away. In this CDR3 the conserved last residue, phenylalanine or tryptophan, is missing, so a read error is likely. V is TRBV19 and J is TRBJ1-2; 12 bases are a match to TRBD1. The CDR3 spans 17 residues. CDR1 is LNHDA, CDR2 SQIVND, per germline (reference sequence). J lost 2 bases, V lost 6 bases, and 10 bases had no gene match. CDR3 DNA: TGTGCCAGTAGCTCCCCCGGGACAGGGGGCGTAAACTATGGCTACACCCTC. It is translated as CASSSPGTGGVNYGYTL.

V is TRBV7-8 and J is TRBJ2-5; D is ambiguous. Germline CDR1 and CDR2: SGHVS and FQNEAQ. CDR3 length: 11 amino acids. The V end was cut by 5 bases, the J end by 6 bases, with 7 bases between. CDR3 nucleotides: TGTGCCAGCAGCGTAGTGAAGACCCAGTACTTC. Protein: CASSVVKTQYF.

The J gene is TRBJ1-2, the V gene TRBV30; 8 nucleotides align to TRBD1. After removal of 5 bases from V and 3 bases from J, the junction contained 2 bases not matched to a gene. CDR3 length: 12 amino acids. CDR1 and CDR2 from the germline V gene are GTSNPN and SVGIG (reference sequence). The CDR3 sequence: CAWSDRDYGYTF. The CDR3 bases are TGTGCCTGGTCGGACAGGGACTATGGCTACACCTTC.

This clonotype was observed at least ten times. CDR3 in DNA: TGTGCCAGCAGCCCAGAGGGCCGACGGGCTTTCTTT. Its protein is CASSPEGRRAFF. V is TRBV6-6 and J is TRBJ1-1, with D unresolved. Looked up from germline, CDR1 is MNHNY and CDR2 is SVGAGI (reference sequence). V was pared by 6 bases and J by 11 bases, with 16 bases between. The CDR3 consists of 12 residues.

In its sample, this clonotype was seen many times. This chain links TRBV5-1 with TRBJ2-3; 12 bases map to TRBD2. V trimming: 4 bases; J trimming: 5 bases; junction bases outside the gene matches: 5. The CDR3 has 15 residues. Per germline, CDR1 SGHRS and CDR2 YFSETQ. The CDR3 loop reads CASSLAGGPIDTQYF. CDR3 nucleotides: TGCGCCAGCAGCCTAGCGGGGGGGCCAATAGATACGCAGTATTTT.

The chain carries TRBV10-3 and TRBJ2-5; D may correspond to TRBD1 or TRBD2 (5 bases each). The CDR3 loop spans 13 amino acids. The V gene lost 3 bases and the J gene lost 2 bases, with 7 bases spanning the gap. Germline CDR1 is ENHRY and CDR2 is SYGVKD. The CDR3 DNA reads as TGTGCCATCAGTGATTGGGGGCAAGAGACCCAGTACTTC. It translates to CAISDWGQETQYF.

This clonotype showed up many times. The chain links TRBV7-6 to TRBJ2-1; the D call may be TRBD1 or TRBD2 (7 bases each). The germline V and J ends were trimmed by 0 bases and 2 bases, with 14 bases remaining between them. From germline, CDR1 is SGHVS and CDR2 FNYEAQ. The CDR3 loop spans 17 amino acids. CDR3 nucleotide sequence: TGTGCCAGCAGCTTAGCCGTCAGGGGGGGACCCTACAATGAGCAGTTCTTC. The encoded protein is CASSLAVRGGPYNEQFF.

With regard to this clonotype: The junction shows a germline mismatch at one end, possibly a read error. The rearrangement uses TRBV7-8 and TRBJ1-4, with D perhaps matching TRBD1 (6 bases). The CDR3 spans 15 residues. Germline values: CDR1 SGHVS, CDR2 FQNEAQ. The CDR3 coding sequence is TGTGCCAGCAGCTCAGGGGCTGAACGTAATGTAAAACTGTTTTTT. It is translated as CASSSGAERNVKLFF.

This clonotype was detected ten times or more. The chain links TRBV5-1 to TRBJ1-1, with D perhaps TRBD1 (6 bases). Germline CDR1 and CDR2: SGHRS and YFSETQ. CDR3 length: 14 amino acids. Trimming took off 3 bases at V and 3 bases at J, with 12 bases between the two ends. DNA of the CDR3: TGCGCCAGCAGCTCCGAGGGGGGTCACACTGAAGCTTTCTTT. Translating it yields CASSSEGGHTEAFF.

This clonotype has a count of ten or more. V is TRBV30 and J is TRBJ2-6, with D unresolved. Trimming pared 1 base from V and 2 bases from J, leaving 6 bases between. This CDR3 is built from 14 residues. In germline, CDR1 is GTSNPN, CDR2 SVGIG (reference sequence). The CDR3 region is CAWSARAGANVLTF. CDR3 nucleotides: TGTGCCTGGAGTGCGCGAGCTGGGGCCAACGTCCTGACTTTC.

The chain joins TRBV7-2 to TRBJ1-1; D gene uncertain. Germline V gene lookup returns CDR1 SGHTA and CDR2 FQGNSA. The CDR3 extends over 12 amino acids. Trimming shortened V by 3 bases and J by 8 bases, and 10 bases separated the two germline ends. CDR3 sequence reads: CASSFVDGEAFF. The CDR3 region has the DNA TGTGCCAGCAGCTTCGTCGACGGCGAAGCTTTCTTT. The full variable domain, rest sourced from reference TRBV7-2 and TRBJ1-1, is GAGVSQSPSNKVTEKGKDVELRCDPISGHTALYWYRQSLGQGLEFLIYFQGNSAPDKSGLPSDRFSAERTGGSVSTLTIQRTQQEDSAVYLCASSFVDGEAFFGQGTRLTVV.

This clonotype appeared many times. The gene calls are TRBV11-2 and TRBJ2-5; 8 bases match TRBD1. This CDR3 contains 15 residues. Germline V gene sequence: CDR1 SGHAT, CDR2 FQNNGV. The V and J ends lost 1 base and 3 bases, in that order; junction bases with no gene match: 4. CDR3 amino acids: CASSLASTGEETQYF. In nucleotides, the CDR3 is TGTGCCAGCAGCTTAGCCTCGACAGGGGAAGAGACCCAGTACTTC.

This clonotype was seen more than once but under ten times. The chain employs TRBV12-3 or TRBV12-4 and TRBJ1-2; D is ambiguous. Trimming shortened V by 6 bases and J by 6 bases, and 11 bases separated the two germline ends. CDR3 size: 12 residues. CDR3 amino acids: CASSTVNHGYTF. The DNA of the CDR3 is TGTGCCAGCAGCACAGTAAATCATGGCTACACCTTC.

The chain carries TRBV29-1 and TRBJ2-1; TRBD2 aligns across 8 bases. With 7 bases clipped from V and 6 bases from J, the junction kept 8 bases outside the gene matches. Per the germline V gene, CDR1 is SQVTM and CDR2 is ANQGSEA. The length of the CDR3 is 13 residues. The CDR3 sequence is CSAHPGGLNEQFF. The DNA of the CDR3 is TGCAGCGCCCACCCGGGGGGGCTCAATGAGCAGTTCTTC.

This clonotype was found a few times. The chain combines TRBV19 with TRBJ1-5, with 7 bases identical to TRBD1. The V gene's germline CDR1 is LNHDA and CDR2 SQIVND (reference sequence). V gave up 4 bases and J gave up 2 bases; unmatched junction bases: 8. The CDR3 contains 16 residues. The CDR3 here is CASSTRNRGRNQPQHF. The CDR3, as DNA: TGTGCCAGTAGTACACGCAACAGGGGCCGCAATCAGCCCCAGCATTTT.

The J gene is TRBJ2-2, the V gene TRBV7-2; 7 bases align to TRBD2. V lost 7 bases, J lost 3 bases, and 17 bases stayed unmatched. The length of the CDR3 is 18 residues. Looked up from germline, CDR1 is SGHTA and CDR2 is FQGNSA. DNA for the CDR3: TGTGCCAGCACCGGCGGGATGAGGACTAGGATGTACACCGGGGAGCTGTTTTTT. It yields the protein CASTGGMRTRMYTGELFF.

In its sample, this clonotype was seen many times. The genes are TRBV7-2 and TRBJ2-2; D tentatively reads TRBD1 or TRBD2 (5 bases each). V gave up 7 bases and J gave up 0 bases, with 15 bases separating them. Germline CDR1 reads SGHTA; CDR2 reads FQGNSA. There are 16 residues in the CDR3. The CDR3 region is CASTKGSDPNTGELFF. CDR3 coding DNA: TGTGCCAGCACCAAGGGGAGCGACCCGAACACCGGGGAGCTGTTTTTT.

This clonotype was observed at least ten times. The J gene is TRBJ2-7, the V gene TRBV7-2, with TRBD1 as a possible D gene (6 bases). The V gene lost 5 bases and the J gene lost 2 bases, with 10 bases spanning the gap. This CDR3 has 13 amino acids. CDR1 is SGHTA, CDR2 FQGNSA, per germline. In DNA, the CDR3 is TGTGCCAGCAGCCCCCGGACAGCCTACGAGCAGTACTTC. It specifies CASSPRTAYEQYF.

This clonotype appeared many times. The chain links TRBV24-1 to TRBJ2-5, with 7 bases matching TRBD1. The CDR3 is 15 residues long. In germline, CDR1 is KGHDR, CDR2 SFDVKD. V lost 4 bases to trimming and J lost 5 bases; unmatched junction nucleotides: 9. The CDR3 sequence is CATSDVQGRQETQYF. For the CDR3, the DNA is TGTGCCACCAGTGACGTACAGGGGCGACAGGAGACCCAGTACTTC.

This clonotype was observed many times. V usage is TRBV7-2 and J usage is TRBJ2-3; the match to TRBD2 covers 12 bases. Germline loops: CDR1 SGHTA, CDR2 FQGNSA. Trimming cost V 2 bases and J 6 bases; bases outside gene matches: 9. This CDR3 has 17 residues. CDR3 coding DNA: TGTGCCAGCAGCTTACCCTCTAGCGGGAGGGCCAGGGATACGCAGTATTTT. Its translation: CASSLPSSGRARDTQYF. Looking up the rest from reference TRBV7-2 and TRBJ2-3 gives the full variable domain: GAGVSQSPSNKVTEKGKDVELRCDPISGHTALYWYRQSLGQGLEFLIYFQGNSAPDKSGLPSDRFSAERTGGSVSTLTIQRTQQEDSAVYLCASSLPSSGRARDTQYFGPGTRLTVL.

This clonotype showed up many times. The chain links TRBV5-6 to TRBJ2-3; 8 bases align to TRBD2. Losses at the gene ends were 2 bases for V and 5 bases for J; bases not matched to a gene: 4. The length of the CDR3 is 14 residues. CDR1 is SGHDT, CDR2 YYEEEE, per germline. This chain's CDR3 is CASSLAGVEDTQYF. The CDR3 DNA reads TGTGCCAGCAGCTTAGCGGGAGTGGAAGATACGCAGTATTTT.